The 25 T cell receptor beta chains in this list originate from one sample, sequenced in a study of shared clonotypes between healthy human individuals (TCRdb year 2020). CD8 naive samples consisted of CD45RO-negative cells that were positively selected for CCR7, yielding a CD45RA+CCR7+ population without TemRA cells. Libraries were made using the immunoSEQ multiplex PCR assay. This is the immuneACCESS table as TCRdb keeps it, with only in-frame sequences that have V and J called. A part of the clones is gone; compared with another copy, unresolved V genes explain less than half, and the rest is unexplained. In this sample the table shows some 2.1 million clones, 90% to 95% of which occur a single time. The top ten clonotypes cover approximately 1.7% of the sample. The specimen was naive CD8+ T cells from PBMCs. The cell subset or site label of this sample denotes: CD45RA+CCR7+. The receptor set was obtained from a man younger than 35 in good health. Some clones in this sample may be carry-over from other donors' samples.

The chain couples TRBV7-2 to TRBJ2-5; D remains ambiguous. Trimming took 1 base from V and 5 from J, leaving 14 bases between them. This CDR3 region has 15 residues. CDR1 SGHTA and CDR2 FQGNSA come from the germline V gene. The CDR3 region is CASSLGPAIMETQYF. The CDR3, as DNA: TGTGCCAGCAGCTTAGGCCCGGCGATCATGGAGACCCAGTACTTC. Variable domain in full (rest from reference TRBV7-2 and TRBJ2-5): GAGVSQSPSNKVTEKGKDVELRCDPISGHTALYWYRQSLGQGLEFLIYFQGNSAPDKSGLPSDRFSAERTGGSVSTLTIQRTQQEDSAVYLCASSLGPAIMETQYFGPGTRLLVL.

The chain couples TRBV27 to TRBJ2-3; D perhaps matches TRBD2 (6 bases). Germline V gene lookup returns CDR1 MNHEY and CDR2 SMNVEV (reference sequence). This CDR3 has 15 residues. Trimming pared 5 bases from V and 5 bases from J, leaving 17 bases between. CDR3 in amino acids: CASSPLAGLIDTQYF. CDR3 in DNA: TGTGCCAGCAGTCCTCTTGCGGGATTGATAGATACGCAGTATTTT.

V gene TRBV7-9 combines with J gene TRBJ2-1, with 15 bases lining up with TRBD2. V lost 3 bases, J lost 6 bases, and 12 bases stayed unmatched. The CDR3 extends over 19 amino acids. Germline CDR1 reads SEHNR; CDR2 reads FQNEAQ (reference sequence). DNA for the CDR3: TGTGCCAGCAGCTTTTCCGGGACTAGCGGGAGGCGGGAGGGCAATGAGCAGTTCTTC. Amino acid sequence: CASSFSGTSGRREGNEQFF.

V gene TRBV27 combines with J gene TRBJ2-7, with D tentatively TRBD1 or TRBD2 (5 bases each). Trimming took 10 bases from V and 7 from J, leaving 23 bases between them. The CDR3 totals 14 residues. The germline CDR1 and CDR2 sequences are MNHEY and SMNVEV (reference sequence). The CDR3 nucleotides are TGTGCCACCAGACCCAGGGAGATCCTAGGGGAGCAGTACTTC. Its protein product is CATRPREILGEQYF.

The J gene is TRBJ2-2, the V gene TRBV27; 7 nucleotides align to TRBD1. The V and J ends lost 2 bases and 3 bases, in that order; junction bases with no gene match: 9. This CDR3 has 17 residues. Germline V gene lookup returns CDR1 MNHEY and CDR2 SMNVEV (reference sequence). In DNA, the CDR3 is TGTGCCAGCAGTTTACCGGTACAGGGGTTCGACACCGGGGAGCTGTTTTTT. Amino acid sequence: CASSLPVQGFDTGELFF.

This chain's CDR3 is CASSAARSGYNYGYTF. CDR3 sequence (DNA): TGTGCCAGCAGCGCCGCCCGGAGCGGATACAACTATGGCTACACCTTC. The chain combines TRBV9 with TRBJ1-2; the D is unclear. The CDR3 extends over 16 amino acids. From germline, CDR1 is SGDLS and CDR2 YYNGEE. V shed 3 bases and J shed 2 bases, with 17 bases lying between them.

The CDR3 here is CASSRETGVNEKLFF. In DNA, the CDR3 is TGTGCCAGCAGCCGAGAGACAGGGGTGAATGAAAAACTGTTTTTT. J is TRBJ1-4 and V is TRBV7-9, with 8 bases that match TRBD1. Germline values: CDR1 SEHNR, CDR2 FQNEAQ (reference sequence). V dropped 5 bases and J dropped 5; count of bases not matched to a gene: 7. This CDR3 region has 15 residues.

The rearrangement joins TRBV30 to TRBJ2-7; possible D gene TRBD2, 6 bases. There are 12 residues in the CDR3. Trimming removed 2 bases from V and 3 bases from J, with 8 bases in between. CDR1 and CDR2 (germline): GTSNPN, SVGIG (reference sequence). The chain's CDR3 is CAWSYGGYEQYF. The CDR3 DNA reads TGTGCCTGGAGTTACGGGGGCTACGAGCAGTACTTC.

J is TRBJ2-7 and V is TRBV7-9; D might be TRBD1 (5 bases). This CDR3 has 15 residues. Germline V gene sequence: CDR1 SEHNR, CDR2 FQNEAQ (reference sequence). Trimming removed 5 bases at V and 3 bases at J, with 17 bases between. The CDR3: CASSPDTGRHYEQYF. The DNA of the CDR3 is TGTGCCAGCAGCCCCGACACAGGCAGACACTACGAGCAGTACTTC.

This chain joins TRBV9 and TRBJ1-2; 7 nucleotides align to TRBD1. The CDR3 extends over 15 amino acids. The V and J ends lost 3 bases and 5 bases, in that order; junction bases with no gene match: 10. The germline CDR1 and CDR2 sequences are SGDLS and YYNGEE. The CDR3 protein is CASSGAGQWEYGYTF. The CDR3 DNA is TGTGCCAGCAGCGGGGCGGGACAGTGGGAATATGGCTACACCTTC.

The chain is built from TRBV27 and TRBJ2-7; TRBD1 might be the D (6 bases). CDR3 length: 15 amino acids. V lost 5 bases and J lost 4, with 18 bases in between. The germline gives CDR1 MNHEY, CDR2 SMNVEV (reference sequence). The CDR3 DNA reads TGTGCCAGCAGTGCAGGGGTAGGGCTAGGGTACGAGCAGTACTTC. As protein: CASSAGVGLGYEQYF.

This chain joins TRBV7-8 and TRBJ1-2, with D tentatively TRBD1 (5 bases). Per the germline V gene, CDR1 is SGHVS and CDR2 is FQNEAQ. V dropped 4 bases and J dropped 5 bases, with 20 bases sitting between them. The CDR3 consists of 16 residues. CDR3 loop: CASSSKLGRARYGYTF. The DNA for the CDR3 is TGTGCCAGCAGCTCAAAGCTGGGCAGGGCGAGGTATGGCTACACCTTC.

As concerns this clone: In the same sample, other DNA sequences code for this CDR3. The rearrangement links TRBV7-9 to TRBJ2-3; the match to TRBD2 covers 10 bases. Per the germline V gene, CDR1 is SEHNR and CDR2 is FQNEAQ (reference sequence). The CDR3 is 15 residues long. V shed 5 bases and J 0 bases; nucleotides not matched to a gene: 2. The DNA for the CDR3 is TGTGCCAGCAGCCAGACTAGCGGGAGCACAGATACGCAGTATTTT. Translation: CASSQTSGSTDTQYF.

V is TRBV9 and J is TRBJ2-5, with 11 positions matching TRBD2. The end of the DNA is better explained by TRBJ2-7, so the J call may be wrong. This CDR3 comprises 16 residues. Germline V gives CDR1 SGDLS, CDR2 YYNGEE. In DNA, the CDR3 is TGTGCCAGCAGCGCCAGTAGCGGGAGGGTCACGGACGAGCAGTACTTC. The encoded protein is CASSASSGRVTDEQYF.

This rearrangement joins TRBV28 to TRBJ2-3; TRBD1 agrees at 7 bases. Germline V gene sequence: CDR1 MDHEN, CDR2 SYDVKM. With 3 bases clipped from V and 7 bases from J, the junction kept 10 bases outside the gene matches. CDR3 length: 15 amino acids. This chain's CDR3 is CASSFPTSTGYTQYF. Here the CDR3 DNA reads TGTGCCAGCAGTTTCCCCACCTCGACAGGGTATACGCAGTATTTT. The full variable domain, rest sourced from reference TRBV28 and TRBJ2-3, is DVKVTQSSRYLVKRTGEKVFLECVQDMDHENMFWYRQDPGLGLRLIYFSYDVKMKEKGDIPEGYSVSREKKERFSLILESASTNQTSMYLCASSFPTSTGYTQYFGPGTRLTVL.

The rearrangement uses TRBV6-1 and TRBJ2-7; D gene uncertain. The CDR3 is made up of 12 amino acids. Germline V gene data show CDR1 as MNHNS and CDR2 as SASEGT. Trimming took 3 bases from V and 3 from J, leaving 6 bases between them. The CDR3 nucleotides read TGTGCCAGCAGTGAGATCAACTACGAGCAGTACTTC. Translation gives CASSEINYEQYF.

In regard to this clone: The junction departs from the called germline gene at one end, perhaps through a read error. This sequence joins TRBV28 and TRBJ1-2; a possible D gene is TRBD1 (6 bases). Germline V gene data show CDR1 as MDHEN and CDR2 as SYDVKM. CDR3 size: 13 residues. The CDR3 coding sequence is TGTGCCAGCAGTTTTCGGACGGGGGCAGCGCCCGACTTC. This encodes CASSFRTGAAPDF.

This chain connects TRBV4-3 to TRBJ2-3; D remains unclear. V lost 8 bases and J 4 bases, leaving 10 bases between the germline ends. This CDR3 has 12 amino acids. The germline V gene has CDR1 LGHNA and CDR2 YSLEER. The CDR3 nucleotides read TGCGCCAGCGGTAACCTAGCAGATACGCAGTATTTT. Translating it yields CASGNLADTQYF.

The chain uses TRBV10-3 and TRBJ2-3; unclear D gene. Germline-derived CDR1 and CDR2 are ENHRY and SYGVKD. The CDR3 loop spans 14 amino acids. V was pared by 10 bases and J by 6 bases, with 20 bases between. Here the CDR3 reads CATKQVLRTDTQYF. DNA of the CDR3: TGTGCCACCAAGCAGGTACTCCGGACGGATACGCAGTATTTT.

The chain carries TRBV28 and TRBJ2-7; tentatively, D is TRBD1 (6 bases). V gave up 6 bases and J gave up 1 base, with 16 bases separating them. CDR1 and CDR2 (germline): MDHEN, SYDVKM. The CDR3 has 15 amino acids. For the CDR3, the DNA is TGTGCCAGCAGACGGACAGTCCCTCCGTCCTACGAGCAGTACTTC. Its translation is CASRRTVPPSYEQYF.

The chain employs TRBV9 and TRBJ2-3, with D unclear. This CDR3 has 15 residues. CDR1 SGDLS and CDR2 YYNGEE come from the germline V gene. V shed 3 bases and J shed 4 bases, with 15 bases lying between them. For the CDR3, the DNA is TGTGCCAGCAGCGCCCTGAGCTTGGGGTCAGATACGCAGTATTTT. It specifies CASSALSLGSDTQYF.

This clone was counted a single time. The chain employs TRBV29-1 and TRBJ2-2; D possibly corresponds to TRBD2 (5 bases). Germline assignment: CDR1 SQVTM and CDR2 ANQGSEA. The CDR3 spans 13 residues. The V end was cut by 5 bases, the J end by 5 bases, with 12 bases between. The CDR3 DNA is TGCAGCGTTTGGGGTCCGGGGACCGGGGAGCTGTTTTTT. Its protein is CSVWGPGTGELFF.

The chain uses TRBV7-8 and TRBJ2-3; 12 nucleotides match TRBD2. The CDR3 sequence is 20 residues long. With 7 bases clipped from V and 2 bases from J, the junction kept 19 bases outside the gene matches. CDR1 is SGHVS, CDR2 FQNEAQ, per germline. This CDR3 is CASTLPRQPGLAGDTDTQYF. The DNA for the CDR3 is TGTGCCAGCACCCTACCTCGACAGCCGGGACTAGCGGGCGACACAGATACGCAGTATTTT.

This chain links TRBV10-2 with TRBJ2-3, with unresolved D. In germline, CDR1 is WSHSY, CDR2 SAAADI. V lost 4 bases to trimming and J lost 4 bases, with 6 bases between them. The CDR3 spans 12 residues. CDR3 coding DNA: TGCGCCAGCAGTGGTGCGGCAGATACGCAGTATTTT. Residues: CASSGAADTQYF.

This chain links TRBV9 with TRBJ2-5; tentatively, D is TRBD2 (6 bases). The CDR3 has 16 residues. CDR1 and CDR2 (germline): SGDLS, YYNGEE. Trimming cost V 4 bases and J 2 bases, with 18 bases left between them. The CDR3 sequence: CASSPPGVGPQETQYF. The DNA for the CDR3 is TGTGCCAGCAGCCCCCCGGGAGTGGGGCCTCAAGAGACCCAGTACTTC.